Sequencing of this T cell receptor beta chain was carried out in a study of naive and memory T cell subsets. General study results and limits: Over 85% of naive TCR sequences appeared only once, unlike memory subsets. Between naive and memory subsets, TCR abundance power law exponents differed.

Comment on this clonotype: Its specificity is unknown.

Two oligonucleotides, mixed equimolar, formed the beta constant-region primer covering TRBC1 and TRBC2. The ligated cDNA underwent four PCR rounds using SP2 and nested alpha and beta constant-region primers. TCRdb re-called the UMI-ligation and nested PCR reads through MiXCR, storing one row per CDR3 protein. Of roughly 130,000 distinct CDR3 sequences listed, around a third are singletons. Trimming removed 3 bases from V and 6 bases from J, with 7 bases in between. The CDR3 runs to 11 residues. Germline loops: CDR1 GTSNPN, CDR2 SVGIG (reference sequence). The gene calls are TRBV30 and TRBJ2-3; no reliable D call. Sequencing was performed on central memory CD4+ T cells from blood. The sequence was collected from a human donor in good health. The chain's CDR3 is CAWRVMDTQYF. The CDR3 bases are TGTGCCTGGAGGGTCATGGATACGCAGTATTTT.